This entry concerns a single T cell receptor (beta chain). Germline trimming cut 3 bases from V and 3 bases from J; bases unmatched to any gene: 10. Germline CDR1 reads LNHDA; CDR2 reads SQIVND (reference sequence). The CDR3 length is 16 residues. The protocol was immunoSEQ multiplex PCR, while the TCRdb copy is restricted to in-frame clones and leaves out a portion. Of 13,000 or so clones in the sample, approximately 78% were seen once. Treatment described: randomized to nivolumab then ipilimumab (arm A) or the reverse (arm B). None of the patients previously received DNA-damaging chemotherapy. Live CD3+CD8+ CD19− CD56− cells were sorted from PBMCs. The data derive from a study of sequential checkpoint blockade in melanoma. Study information: Randomization was 1:1 between first-line nivolumab→ipilimumab and ipilimumab→nivolumab. Maintenance nivolumab came after either treatment sequence.

This receptor was identified in a human donor with melanoma. The chain couples TRBV19 to TRBJ2-7, with 8 bases identical to TRBD1. The material was CD8+ T cells sorted from blood (inferred from file names), obtained from a patient given nivolumab and ipilimumab in sequence. DNA of the CDR3: TGTGCCAGTAGTATGGGACCGGGACAGGCCAACTACGAGCAGTACTTC. It translates to CASSMGPGQANYEQYF.